This is a list of T cell receptor beta chains from one sample in a study of CD8+ T cells in alopecia areata. Sequencing was performed with immunoSEQ multiplex PCR; in TCRdb, only in-frame clones are kept and a portion is missing. The data show roughly 180,000 clones, with roughly 60% seen just once and more than 1.5% held by the top ten. The sequences come from CD4+ T cells sorted from blood, collected at week 0. These receptor sequences come from a human donor with alopecia areata. The CDR3 runs from the conserved cysteine through the conserved F or W. The order of the fields is D gene, V gene, clone size, J gene, CDR3 protein, CDR3 DNA. A D gene is named only where the DNA matches it firmly. Size is omitted from some rows. Given values are once, few, many or a class for expanded clones.

D gene: NA
V gene: TRBV4-1
clone size: NA
J gene: TRBJ2-7
CDR3 protein: CASSLNRQGLGEQYF
CDR3 DNA: TGCGCCAGCAGCCTCAATCGACAGGGACTGGGTGAGCAGTACTTC

D gene: NA
V gene: TRBV19
clone size: NA
J gene: TRBJ1-2
CDR3 protein: CASKRRQEFYGYTF
CDR3 DNA: TGTGCCAGTAAAAGGAGACAGGAGTTCTATGGCTACACCTTC

D gene: NA
V gene: TRBV6-5
clone size: NA
J gene: TRBJ1-1
CDR3 protein: CASALQVNTEAFF
CDR3 DNA: TGTGCCAGCGCCCTACAGGTAAACACTGAAGCTTTCTTT

D gene: TRBD1
V gene: TRBV11-1
clone size: NA
J gene: TRBJ2-3
CDR3 protein: CASSLASGTGGSLKQYF
CDR3 DNA: TGTGCCAGCAGCTTAGCTTCTGGGACAGGGGGCTCCTTGAAGCAGTATTTT

D gene: NA
V gene: TRBV7-2
clone size: NA
J gene: TRBJ2-1
CDR3 protein: CASSRRGFEQFF
CDR3 DNA: TGTGCCAGCAGCCGTCGGGGGTTTGAGCAGTTCTTC

D gene: TRBD1
V gene: TRBV27
clone size: NA
J gene: TRBJ1-6
CDR3 protein: CASSLYDQGQGANSPLHF
CDR3 DNA: TGTGCCAGCAGTTTATACGATCAAGGACAGGGGGCGAATTCACCCCTCCACTTT

D gene: NA
V gene: TRBV5-1
clone size: few
J gene: TRBJ2-1
CDR3 protein: CASSPASSYNEQFF
CDR3 DNA: TGCGCCAGCTCCCCAGCCTCCTCCTACAATGAGCAGTTCTTC

D gene: NA
V gene: TRBV6-1
clone size: NA
J gene: TRBJ2-1
CDR3 protein: CASSEGLAPSYNEQFF
CDR3 DNA: TGTGCCAGCAGTGAAGGCCTAGCACCCTCCTACAATGAGCAGTTCTTC

D gene: NA
V gene: TRBV30
clone size: NA
J gene: TRBJ1-5
CDR3 protein: CAWSVRFGKPQHF
CDR3 DNA: TGTGCCTGGAGTGTACGTTTTGGAAAGCCCCAGCATTTT

D gene: NA
V gene: TRBV29-1
clone size: NA
J gene: TRBJ1-1
CDR3 protein: CSVEVAPRGGAFF
CDR3 DNA: TGCAGCGTTGAAGTCGCGCCGCGTGGGGGAGCTTTCTTT

D gene: NA
V gene: TRBV30
clone size: once
J gene: TRBJ1-1
CDR3 protein: CAWSVRGVAVTEAFF
CDR3 DNA: TGTGCCTGGAGTGTTAGAGGGGTTGCTGTCACTGAAGCTTTCTTT

D gene: NA
V gene: TRBV2
clone size: NA
J gene: TRBJ2-1
CDR3 protein: CASSEPSSYNEQFF
CDR3 DNA: TGTGCCAGCAGTGAACCGAGCTCCTACAATGAGCAGTTCTTC

D gene: NA
V gene: TRBV29-1
clone size: NA
J gene: TRBJ2-7
CDR3 protein: CSVESGTSSYEQYF
CDR3 DNA: TGCAGCGTTGAATCAGGGACGAGCTCCTACGAGCAGTACTTC

D gene: NA
V gene: TRBV29-1
clone size: NA
J gene: TRBJ2-7
CDR3 protein: CSVERSGEQYF
CDR3 DNA: TGCAGCGTTGAACGCAGTGGGGAGCAGTACTTC

D gene: NA
V gene: TRBV2
clone size: NA
J gene: TRBJ1-6
CDR3 protein: CASTRTESSYNSPLHF
CDR3 DNA: TGTGCCAGCACGCGGACGGAAAGCTCCTATAATTCACCCCTCCACTTT

D gene: TRBD1
V gene: TRBV27
clone size: NA
J gene: TRBJ1-2
CDR3 protein: CASSLTGGAGGYTF
CDR3 DNA: TGTGCCAGCAGTTTGACAGGGGGCGCTGGGGGCTACACCTTC

D gene: NA
V gene: TRBV7-9
clone size: few
J gene: TRBJ2-1
CDR3 protein: CASSPRANLYNEQFF
CDR3 DNA: TGTGCCAGCAGCCCCCGTGCCAATCTATACAATGAGCAGTTCTTC

D gene: NA
V gene: TRBV29-1
clone size: few
J gene: TRBJ1-5
CDR3 protein: CSVGGRNQPQHF
CDR3 DNA: TGCAGCGTTGGCGGCCGAAATCAGCCCCAGCATTTT